The clone carrying this T cell receptor beta chain has just a few counts. Its antigen is currently unknown. TCRdb reprocessed the 5' RACE reads via MiXCR and lists one record per CDR3 protein. The sample consists of 300,000 to 350,000 distinct CDR3 sequences, around 4.4% of them appearing once. This sample was included in a study of T cells after yellow fever vaccination. Study conclusions and caveats: Once the booster was given, most primary-vaccination clones reappeared, at about 97% for CD4 and 85% to 90% for CD8. Abundant bulk-population clonotypes could contaminate the FACS-sorted repertoires.

This receptor was identified in a man aged 18 to 29 who received the YFV17D yellow fever vaccine. The sample consisted of PBMCs, taken 15 days after the yellow fever booster vaccination.

The CDR3 protein is CASSPSSGGAVDTQYF. The DNA of the CDR3 is TGTGCCAGCAGCCCCTCTAGCGGGGGGGCCGTAGATACGCAGTATTTT. The chain links TRBV4-2 to TRBJ2-3; 12 bases map to TRBD2. There are 16 residues in the CDR3. Germline V gene data show CDR1 as LGHNA and CDR2 as YNFKEQ. With 4 bases clipped from V and 5 bases from J, the junction kept 7 bases outside the gene matches.